Below, one TCR beta chain is given with its context. The antigen it binds to is not known. Per-base quality was not reported, and no clone a single base away is much larger than it. Using the deep immunoSEQ assay, TCR CDR3 regions were amplified from genomic DNA by multiplex PCR. Genomic DNA extracted from each cell subset was distributed evenly over all wells of several immunoSEQ 96-well plates, and each plate served as one replicate. For sorted subsets, 150 to 250 ng genomic DNA, equal to about 30,000 T cell genomes, was loaded into each replicate PCR. The purified libraries were quantified using a Qubit 3.0 fluorometer, sized with a Bioanalyzer 2100, and then quantified again using the KAPA Library Quantification kit. Each immunoSEQ 96-well plate was sequenced on its own single-read 150-cycle Illumina NextSeq 550 flow cell. The authors' analysis ran thus. Because the immunoSEQ output held only junctional sequences and lacked quality scores, the filtering could not match the filtering applied to full-length reads. To assign V/J genes and CDR3, sequences were annotated using PyIR, a Python wrapper for IgBLAST v1.9, with IMGT germline references. Reads with weak V/J assignments (E-value above 1e-6), missing CDR3, stop codons, out-of-frame junctions, or ambiguous translated residues were removed. A V3J clonotype was defined by an identical inferred V gene, J gene, and CDR3 amino acid sequence. Percentage overlap between repertoires was computed as shared unique clonotypes divided by the size of the smaller repertoire. Three approaches were used to assess repertoire richness: RTK rarefaction, the Chao1 estimator, and Recon v2.1 estimates of unobserved clonotypes. For all TCRbeta clonotypes obtained by the gDNA method from several donors, generation probabilities were computed with OLGA. Imported from immuneACCESS, the table was reduced by TCRdb to in-frame sequences with V and J called. These copies leave out some clones; in studies compared against another copy, an unresolved V gene accounts for under half, and the cause of the remainder is not known. V, J and clone size were drawn from that table, and D and trimming were deduced from the DNA. Recorded for this sample are 1.6 million or so clones; approximately 98.5% of them occurred a single time. The leading ten clones occupy under 0.45% of the sample.

The donors were healthy, HIV-negative adults with no recently reported acute infections or vaccinations. Every donor was a Caucasian adult living in Nashville, Tennessee, USA. CD4+ T cells were enriched by magnetic negative selection; naive cells were then positively selected on CD45RA, and the negative fraction formed the memory subset. After blood collection by leukapheresis, PBMCs were isolated using Ficoll-Histopaque density gradient centrifugation and then cryopreserved in the vapor phase of liquid nitrogen. Analytical flow cytometry was used to check the purity and quantity of each magnetically sorted T cell population. Each sorted fraction had its genomic DNA isolated and then quantified by UV absorbance on a Nanodrop 2000c. Between the V and J ends, shortened by 4 bases and 3 bases respectively, the junction contains 9 bases. The germline V gene provides CDR1 SGHTA and CDR2 FQGTGA. The CDR3 contains 13 residues, cysteine and phenylalanine counted. Only the CDR3 region is kept as DNA, spanning 39 bases read in frame from base 1.

These data are taken from a study of shared clonotypes between healthy human individuals (dated by TCRdb to the early 2020s). Regarding the research as a whole: A couple of women and three men aged 18 to 49 years were included in the cohort. For each donor, three plates each were used for CD4 naive and CD4 memory, two plates were used for CD8 naive, and one plate was used for CD8 memory. To estimate repertoire size and how much clonotypes are shared between individuals, the study performed deep sequencing of blood TCR repertoires from roughly five healthy adults. Libraries were prepared and TCR repertoires were sequenced by different laboratories using diverse techniques, in order to increase sequencing depth and limit assay-specific biases. Per donor, leukapheresis produced somewhere between about 0.85 and 8.9 billion PBMCs. General conclusions and limits of the study: Even with the large sequencing depth, rarefaction of the sorted-subset datasets indicated that sequencing was incomplete. Naive subsets generally had larger estimated clonotype richness than memory subsets did. Pairwise subsampling indicated that sequencing depth was expected to affect the degree of clonotype sharing among donors. Higher generation probabilities were observed for clonotypes shared by all four sorted-subset donors than for non-shared clonotypes. When four donors were compared, the shared fraction of clonotypes was approximately 5% for naive CD4, approximately 3.3% for naive CD8, 2.3% for memory CD4, and 0.4% for memory CD8. Sampling was restricted to blood, and TCR repertoires in tissue are likely to differ from TCR repertoires in blood. Because the study included only a small number of donors, the genetic and exposure-history diversity represented was limited.

Sequencing was performed on naive CD4+ T cells sorted from blood. The sample's cell subset or site label is to be understood as: CD45RA+ positively selected. The chain is encoded by TRBV7-3 joined to TRBJ1-1, and TRBD1 may be the D gene, going by 6 matching bases. The sequence derives from a man younger than 40 in good health. The bases are TGTGCCAGCAGCTCCGGGGGGCACACTGAAGCTTTCTTT. The encoded protein is CASSSGGHTEAFF.